This is a list of T cell receptor beta chains from one sample in a study of T cells in Graves' hyperthyroidism and ophthalmopathy. TCRdb analysed the multiplex PCR reads with MiXCR anew, one entry per CDR3 protein. The sample contains about half a million distinct CDR3 sequences, less than 25% of which appear only once. Sequenced material: blood. Receptors were obtained from a man aged 18 to 35 with Graves' hyperthyroidism. The CDR3 runs from the conserved cysteine through the conserved F or W. The D gene is left open where the match is weak. Where a row states a size, it is once, few, many or the class of an expanded clone; other rows omit it.

abundance	d_gene	v_gene	j_gene	CDR3nt	CDR3aa
many	.	TRBV24-1	TRBJ2-3	TGTGCCACCAGTGATTCCGTGGGATCATCCCCCATCACAGATACGCAGTATTTT	CATSDSVGSSPITDTQYF
many	.	TRBV12-3/TRBV12-4	TRBJ1-1	TGTGCCAGCAGTTTGACCCAGGAAGCTTTCTTT	CASSLTQEAFF
many	TRBD2	TRBV6-4	TRBJ2-5	TGTGCCAGCAGTGACGGCGAACTAGCGGCCCCGATGGGAGAGACCCAGTACTTC	CASSDGELAAPMGETQYF
many	TRBD1	TRBV12-3/TRBV12-4	TRBJ1-5	TGTGCCAGCAGTTCCCAGGGGGCGGTGCAGCCCCAGCATTTT	CASSSQGAVQPQHF
many	TRBD1	TRBV12-3/TRBV12-4	TRBJ2-3	TGTGCCAGCAGTTTCGCAGGGGGCGGTGGTACGCAGTATTTT	CASSFAGGGGTQYF
once	.	TRBV6-1	TRBJ1-5	TGTGCCAGCGGTGAAGATAAAATGGGTGTTGGTAATCAGCCCCAGCATTTT	CASGEDKMGVGNQPQHF
few	.	TRBV2	TRBJ2-2	TGTGCCAGCAGGGAGGGGCCCGGGGAGCTGTTTTTT	CASREGPGELFF
.	.	TRBV29-1	TRBJ2-7	TGCAGCGCGAGGGGGGAGAGGACTTACGAGCAGTACTTC	CSARGERTYEQYF
few	TRBD2	TRBV2	TRBJ2-7	TGTGCCAGCACCTTCGGGGGGGGGCAGGACGAGCAGTACTTC	CASTFGGGQDEQYF
many	.	TRBV29-1	TRBJ2-5	TGCAGCGTTGAGGGGGTCCTGGAGACCCAGTACTTC	CSVEGVLETQYF
many	.	TRBV12-3/TRBV12-4	TRBJ1-3	TGTGCCAGCAGTTTAGCGCAGATTGCATACACCATATATTTT	CASSLAQIAYTIYF
.	.	TRBV6-1	TRBJ1-2	TGTGCCAGCACTGAGCAGGGCCGGGGCTACACCTTC	CASTEQGRGYTF
few	.	TRBV9	TRBJ1-1	TGTGCCAGCAGCGTAATGCTGAACACTGAAGCTTTCTTT	CASSVMLNTEAFF
many	.	TRBV12-3/TRBV12-4	TRBJ1-2	TGTGCCAGCAGTAACCGGACTGGGAGCGGCTACACCTTC	CASSNRTGSGYTF
.	.	TRBV30	TRBJ1-2	TGTGGTACCGGGACCGATTATAGCTACACCTTC	CGTGTDYSYTF
few	.	TRBV19	TRBJ2-2	TGTGCCAGTCGGCCAGGAAGTCTCAGCGGGGAGCTGTTTTTT	CASRPGSLSGELFF
once	.	TRBV10-2	TRBJ1-2	TGCGCCAGCAGAGCGGCTAACTATGGCTACACCTTC	CASRAANYGYTF
many	.	TRBV2	TRBJ2-5	TGTGCCGGAGGACGGGCACGAGAGACCCAGTACTTC	CAGGRARETQYF
many	.	TRBV2	TRBJ2-7	TGTGCCAGCAGTGAAGCGCCGAGAGGGGAGCAGTACTTC	CASSEAPRGEQYF